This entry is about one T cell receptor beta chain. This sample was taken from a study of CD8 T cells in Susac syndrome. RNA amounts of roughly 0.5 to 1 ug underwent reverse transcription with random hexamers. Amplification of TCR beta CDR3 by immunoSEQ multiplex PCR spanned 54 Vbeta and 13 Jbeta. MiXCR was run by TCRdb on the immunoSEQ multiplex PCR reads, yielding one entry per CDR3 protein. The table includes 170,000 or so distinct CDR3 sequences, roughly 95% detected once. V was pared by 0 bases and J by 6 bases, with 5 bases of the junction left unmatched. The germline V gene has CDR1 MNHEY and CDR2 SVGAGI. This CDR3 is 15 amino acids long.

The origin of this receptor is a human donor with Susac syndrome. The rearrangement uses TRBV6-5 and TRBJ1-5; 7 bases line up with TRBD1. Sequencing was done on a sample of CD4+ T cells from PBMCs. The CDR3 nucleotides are TGTGCCAGCAGTTACTCGACAGGGAAAAGTCAGCCCCAGCATTTT. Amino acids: CASSYSTGKSQPQHF.